This T cell receptor beta chain was retrieved from a study of blood T cell repertoires in COVID-19. Whole-study context: Sites across the United States, Italy and Spain contributed samples from acute and convalescent COVID-19. In each case, the material was cDNA or gDNA derived from T cells, B-cell-depleted T cells, or PBMCs.

The study drew participants aged about 18 to 90 years from some 23 US areas. Cohorts were assigned according to the clinical history that participants reported. The table came from immunoSEQ multiplex PCR; TCRdb's copy has only in-frame clones and leaves some out. This table has about 140,000 clones, roughly 88% appearing once. The receptor comes from a man between 65 and 85 years old who had been exposed to COVID-19. The sequenced sample consisted of PBMCs or T cells enriched from blood (not recorded which).

CDR3 DNA: TGTGCCAGCAGCAATCAGGGTGACTATGGCTACACCTTC. It translates to CASSNQGDYGYTF. The V gene is TRBV6-6, the J gene TRBJ1-2; D perhaps matches TRBD1 (5 bases). Looked up from germline, CDR1 is MNHNY and CDR2 is SVGAGI (reference sequence). The CDR3 length is 13 residues. V was cut by 6 bases and J by 3 bases, with 11 bases left in between.